The source of this T cell receptor (beta chain) is a study of T cell changes during pregnancy in multiple sclerosis. The germline gives CDR1 MDHEN, CDR2 SYDVKM. The CDR3 contains 14 residues. V shed 6 bases, J shed 5 bases, and the junction held 7 bases outside the gene matches. This table comes from immunoSEQ multiplex PCR, and its TCRdb copy is limited to in-frame clones, with some not included. The sample shows 29,000 or so clones, 89% of them seen only once. The chain combines TRBV28 with TRBJ2-7, with 10 bases matching TRBD1. The specimen comprised CD8+ T cells from peripheral blood mononuclear cells, sampled in the second trimester of pregnancy. The TCR sequence derives from a female donor with multiple sclerosis, enrolled in a pregnancy study. CDR3: CASRGTGVVDEQYF. DNA of the CDR3: TGTGCCAGCAGAGGGACAGGGGTAGTCGACGAGCAGTACTTC.